Following are 26 T cell receptor beta chains from one sample sequenced in a study of OX40 agonist ivuxolimab in advanced cancers. Clones were read by immunoSEQ multiplex PCR, and TCRdb kept only the in-frame ones, dropping some. The sample has 90,000 to 130,000 clones, approximately 90% seen once. The sample here was CD4+ or CD8+ T cells sorted from blood, taken in a trial of the OX40 agonist ivuxolimab. The receptors originated from an adult with an advanced solid tumor such as melanoma, head and neck, liver or kidney cancer.

J is TRBJ2-6 and V is TRBV6-1, with D possibly matching TRBD1 (6 bases). CDR1 and CDR2 from the germline V gene are MNHNS and SASEGT. The CDR3 has 15 residues. Trimming took off 8 bases at V and 9 bases at J, with 20 bases between the two ends. CDR3 in amino acids: CASSPGENRGNVLTF. The CDR3 bases are TGTGCCAGCTCCCCAGGGGAGAATAGAGGCAACGTCCTGACTTTC.

The CDR3 sequence is CASSPTRATDTQYF. DNA for the CDR3: TGTGCCAGCAGCCCGACAAGGGCTACAGATACGCAGTATTTT. This chain connects TRBV4-2 to TRBJ2-3; D call uncertain. V was clipped by 4 bases and J by 3 bases, with 11 bases between them. The CDR3 spans 14 residues. The V gene's germline CDR1 is LGHNA and CDR2 YNFKEQ.

The chain employs TRBV9 and TRBJ2-2, with a tentative D call TRBD2 (5 bases). Trimming shortened V by 2 bases and J by 6 bases, and 8 bases separated the two germline ends. The CDR3 consists of 13 residues. The germline V gene encodes CDR1 SGDLS and CDR2 YYNGEE. The CDR3 spells CASSVTGSGELFF. In nucleotides, the CDR3 is TGTGCCAGCAGCGTGACGGGATCCGGGGAGCTGTTTTTT.

The chain is built from TRBV30 and TRBJ1-2; the D is unclear. CDR1 is GTSNPN and CDR2 is SVGIG in the germline V gene (reference sequence). The CDR3 runs to 11 residues. Trimming took off 1 base at V and 8 bases at J, with 8 bases between the two ends. The CDR3 sequence is CAWSDQEGYTF. The DNA for the CDR3 is TGTGCCTGGAGTGATCAGGAAGGCTACACCTTC.

The gene calls are TRBV19 and TRBJ1-2, with 11 bases fitting TRBD1. Germline assignment: CDR1 LNHDA and CDR2 SQIVND (reference sequence). J gave up 7 bases and V 10 bases, and 14 bases lay outside the gene matches. This CDR3 spans 15 amino acids. CDR3 bases: TGTGCCACTCCGGGGACTGGACAGGGGGCGTCTGGCTACACCTTC. Protein sequence: CATPGTGQGASGYTF.

V and J are TRBV11-2 and TRBJ1-4; 8 nucleotides align to TRBD1. CDR1 and CDR2 (germline): SGHAT, FQNNGV. J gave up 6 bases and V 1 base, and 7 bases lay outside the gene matches. The CDR3 has 16 amino acids. The CDR3 protein is CASSLGNPGGHEKLFF. The CDR3 DNA reads TGTGCCAGCAGCTTAGGAAACCCAGGGGGCCATGAAAAACTGTTTTTT.

The chain employs TRBV27 and TRBJ2-1, with 9 bases fitting TRBD2. The germline gives CDR1 MNHEY, CDR2 SMNVEV (reference sequence). The V gene end was trimmed by 2 bases and the J gene end by 7 bases; junction bases not matched to a gene: 6. This CDR3 spans 15 amino acids. This CDR3 reads CASSLGREGLNEQFF. The CDR3 region has the DNA TGTGCCAGCAGTTTAGGGCGGGAGGGCCTGAATGAGCAGTTCTTC.

This chain uses TRBV29-1 with TRBJ2-3; TRBD1 might be the D (5 bases). CDR1 is SQVTM, CDR2 ANQGSEA, per germline. V lost 3 bases, J lost 3 bases, and 13 bases lay in between. This CDR3 has 14 residues. CDR3 DNA: TGCAGCGTTGAGTATTTGGGGCCGACAGATACGCAGTATTTT. Protein product: CSVEYLGPTDTQYF.

The chain has TRBV28 and TRBJ2-1; 12 positions match TRBD2. This CDR3 is 17 amino acids long. CDR1 and CDR2 (germline): MDHEN, SYDVKM. J gave up 1 base and V 1 base, and 2 bases lay outside the gene matches. The CDR3 here is CASSLSSGRASYNEQFF. Written as DNA, the CDR3 is TGTGCCAGCAGTTTATCTAGCGGGAGGGCGTCCTACAATGAGCAGTTCTTC. The full variable domain, its missing parts supplied by reference TRBV28 and TRBJ2-1, is DVKVTQSSRYLVKRTGEKVFLECVQDMDHENMFWYRQDPGLGLRLIYFSYDVKMKEKGDIPEGYSVSREKKERFSLILESASTNQTSMYLCASSLSSGRASYNEQFFGPGTRLTVL.

This clone was counted a single time. The chain has TRBV7-2 and TRBJ2-3, with no clear D. Trimming stripped 3 bases from V and 2 bases from J, with 3 bases between. Germline V gene lookup returns CDR1 SGHTA and CDR2 FQGNSA. The CDR3 sequence is 12 residues long. The CDR3 region has the DNA TGTGCCAGCAGCTTTTTCACAGATACGCAGTATTTT. Translating gives CASSFFTDTQYF.

The V gene is TRBV7-8, the J gene TRBJ1-2; maybe TRBD1 (5 bases). This CDR3 has 14 residues. V lost 1 base to trimming and J lost 4 bases, with 10 bases between them. Germline values: CDR1 SGHVS, CDR2 FQNEAQ. This CDR3 is CASSLGQGSYGYTF. CDR3 nucleotides: TGTGCCAGCAGCTTAGGGCAGGGTAGCTATGGCTACACCTTC.

This chain connects TRBV7-8 to TRBJ1-5; a weak D match, TRBD1 (5 bases). From germline, CDR1 is SGHVS and CDR2 FQNEAQ. This CDR3 has 18 amino acids. Trimming cost V 0 bases and J 2 bases, with 17 bases left between them. CDR3 region: CASSLAVWGMGGNQPQHF. The CDR3 DNA reads TGTGCCAGCAGCTTAGCGGTGTGGGGTATGGGGGGCAATCAGCCCCAGCATTTT.

The V gene is TRBV5-1, the J gene TRBJ2-6, with no clear D. The length of the CDR3 is 16 residues. Deletions cut 4 bases from V and 0 bases from J, with 11 bases between. CDR1 and CDR2 from the germline V gene are SGHRS and YFSETQ. CDR3 DNA: TGCGCCAGCAGCCCGCTCTCAGACTCTGGGGCCAACGTCCTGACTTTC. Its protein product is CASSPLSDSGANVLTF.

The chain carries TRBV6-5 and TRBJ1-2; D not resolved. The CDR3 loop spans 10 amino acids. With 6 bases removed from V and 6 bases from J, the gap between germline ends came to 5 bases. Per the germline V gene, CDR1 is MNHEY and CDR2 is SVGAGI. The CDR3 loop is CASRGNGYTF. CDR3 DNA sequence: TGTGCCAGCAGAGGGAATGGCTACACCTTC.

The V and J genes are TRBV5-1 and TRBJ1-2; TRBD1 matches at 7 bases. The CDR3 runs to 12 residues. J was trimmed by 7 bases and V by 5 bases; bases with no gene match: 5. Germline lookup yields CDR1 SGHRS and CDR2 YFSETQ. The CDR3 nucleotides are TGCGCCAGCAGGGGGACAGAGGGTGGCTACACCTTC. Protein: CASRGTEGGYTF.

V usage is TRBV5-1 and J usage is TRBJ1-3; 11 bases line up with TRBD1. Trimming cost V 0 bases and J 5 bases; bases outside gene matches: 4. The CDR3 has 16 residues. Germline V gene lookup returns CDR1 SGHRS and CDR2 YFSETQ. CDR3 region: CASSLAGQGVRNTIYF. CDR3 in DNA: TGCGCCAGCAGCTTGGCGGGACAGGGGGTGAGAAACACCATATATTTT.

This sequence joins TRBV5-8 and TRBJ2-1, with 8 positions matching TRBD2. V trimming: 1 base; J trimming: 0 bases; junction bases outside the gene matches: 6. The germline CDR1 and CDR2 sequences are SGHTS and YDEGEE. The CDR3 length is 17 residues. CDR3 sequence (DNA): TGTGCCAGCAGCTTGATGAGGAGCGGGAGCTCCTACAATGAGCAGTTCTTC. Translation: CASSLMRSGSSYNEQFF.

This clone has a single count. The J gene is TRBJ2-7, the V gene TRBV5-8, with 10 bases fitting TRBD2. The germline gives CDR1 SGHTS, CDR2 YDEGEE. The trim removed 5 bases at V and 7 bases at J, leaving 12 bases unmatched. CDR3 length: 15 amino acids. The CDR3 region is CASSYSGRALGEQYF. CDR3 DNA: TGTGCCAGCAGTTACAGCGGGAGGGCCTTGGGGGAGCAGTACTTC.

The rearrangement joins TRBV7-9 to TRBJ1-1; D not certain. Looked up from germline, CDR1 is SEHNR and CDR2 is FQNEAQ (reference sequence). Trimming took 11 bases from V and 0 from J, leaving 7 bases between them. The CDR3 totals 11 residues. The chain's CDR3 is CACGMNTEAFF. The CDR3 DNA follows: TGTGCCTGCGGGATGAACACTGAAGCTTTCTTT.

The rearrangement joins TRBV11-2 to TRBJ2-7; no firm D call. This CDR3 is built from 13 residues. V dropped 1 base and J dropped 2 bases, with 6 bases sitting between them. Germline CDR1 is SGHAT and CDR2 is FQNNGV. The CDR3 DNA is TGTGCCAGCAGCTTAGGACTCACCTACGAGCAGTACTTC. Translating it yields CASSLGLTYEQYF.

This chain connects TRBV5-6 to TRBJ1-2, with TRBD1 as a possible D gene (5 bases). V shed 0 bases and J shed 2 bases, with 11 bases lying between them. Per the germline V gene, CDR1 is SGHDT and CDR2 is YYEEEE. CDR3 length: 15 residues. CDR3 DNA sequence: TGTGCCAGCAGCTTGGCCGCAGGGCCCAACTATGGCTACACCTTC. Amino acid sequence: CASSLAAGPNYGYTF.

The chain couples TRBV9 to TRBJ2-3; D is uncertain. CDR3 size: 15 residues. The V and J ends lost 1 base and 2 bases respectively, with 11 bases between them. Germline V gives CDR1 SGDLS, CDR2 YYNGEE. The CDR3 DNA reads TGTGCCAGCAGCGTAAGCTCAGCTCACACAGATACGCAGTATTTT. Translating gives CASSVSSAHTDTQYF.

This chain connects TRBV5-4 to TRBJ2-3, with D perhaps matching TRBD2 (6 bases). This CDR3 is 17 amino acids long. Trimming took 0 bases from V and 2 from J, leaving 16 bases between them. Germline V lookup: CDR1 SGHNT, CDR2 YYREEE (reference sequence). The DNA of the CDR3 is TGTGCCAGCAGCTTGGGAGCGGGCAGGGTCCACACAGATACGCAGTATTTT. Its protein product is CASSLGAGRVHTDTQYF.

The rearrangement links TRBV29-1 to TRBJ2-1, with D tentatively TRBD2 (6 bases). Looked up from germline, CDR1 is SQVTM and CDR2 is ANQGSEA. The CDR3 is 12 residues long. Trimming removed 3 bases from V and 10 bases from J, with 13 bases in between. For the CDR3, the DNA is TGCAGCGTTGAGCGCAGGACTACGGAGCAGTTCTTC. This codes for CSVERRTTEQFF.

This rearrangement joins TRBV6-5 to TRBJ2-1; 7 bases line up with TRBD2. Germline values: CDR1 MNHEY, CDR2 SVGAGI. This CDR3 is 11 amino acids long. The V and J ends lost 6 bases and 8 bases, in that order; junction bases with no gene match: 1. In DNA, the CDR3 is TGTGCCAGCAGCCGGGGGGATGAGCAGTTCTTC. Its protein is CASSRGDEQFF.

V is TRBV15 and J is TRBJ1-5; maybe TRBD1 (5 bases). Trimming pared 0 bases from V and 7 bases from J, leaving 10 bases between. Germline CDR1 reads LNHNV; CDR2 reads YYDKDF (reference sequence). The CDR3 runs 14 residues. CDR3 nucleotides: TGTGCCACCAGCAGAGACAGGGTTGGGCAGCCCCAGCATTTT. Translation gives CATSRDRVGQPQHF.